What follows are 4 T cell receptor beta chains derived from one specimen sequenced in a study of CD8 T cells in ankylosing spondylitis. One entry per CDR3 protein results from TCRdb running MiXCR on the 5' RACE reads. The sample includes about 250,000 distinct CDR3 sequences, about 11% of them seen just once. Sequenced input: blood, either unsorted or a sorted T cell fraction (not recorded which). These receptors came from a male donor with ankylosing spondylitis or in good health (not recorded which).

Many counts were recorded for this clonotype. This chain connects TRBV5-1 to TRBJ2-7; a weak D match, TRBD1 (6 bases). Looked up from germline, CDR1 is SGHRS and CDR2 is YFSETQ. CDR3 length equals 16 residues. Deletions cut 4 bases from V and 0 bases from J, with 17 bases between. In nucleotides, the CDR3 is TGCGCCAGCAGCACAACGACAGGCATCTACTCCTACGAGCAGTACTTC. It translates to CASSTTTGIYSYEQYF.

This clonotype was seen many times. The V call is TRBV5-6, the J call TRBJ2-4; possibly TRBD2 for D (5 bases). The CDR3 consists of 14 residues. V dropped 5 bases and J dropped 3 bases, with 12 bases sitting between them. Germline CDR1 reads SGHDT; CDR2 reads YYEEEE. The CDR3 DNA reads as TGTGCCAGCAGACGAGGAGGCTACAAAAACATTCAGTACTTC. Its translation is CASRRGGYKNIQYF.

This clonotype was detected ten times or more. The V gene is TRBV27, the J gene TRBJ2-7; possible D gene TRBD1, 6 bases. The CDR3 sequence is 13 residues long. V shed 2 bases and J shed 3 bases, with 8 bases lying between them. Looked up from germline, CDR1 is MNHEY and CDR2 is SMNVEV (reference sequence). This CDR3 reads CASSLTGYYEQYF. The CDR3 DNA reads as TGTGCCAGCAGTTTAACAGGGTACTACGAGCAGTACTTC.

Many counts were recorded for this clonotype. The CDR3 bases are TGCAGTGCTACTAGAGATACGCAGTATTTT. This translates into CSATRDTQYF. V usage is TRBV20-1 and J usage is TRBJ2-3; D call uncertain. V was trimmed by 4 bases and J by 5 bases, leaving 4 bases between them. This CDR3 is 10 amino acids long. Germline CDR1 DFQATT, CDR2 SNEGSKA (reference sequence).